This TCR beta chain was observed in a study of beta chain features in type 1 diabetes. Regarding the study as a whole: TCRB repertoires of naive, central memory and Treg cells appeared more similar among patients than among healthy donors. VDJ junctions from patients with type 1 diabetes contained fewer insertions and more deletions. Shorter TCRB CDR3s, moderately but significantly so, were found in Type 1 diabetes patients in all four CD4+ subsets.

This clone was observed a few times. The target antigen is unknown. Sorted cells reached over 98% purity in every population. Every bit of the isolated RNA underwent reverse transcription, so sequencing read expressed TCRB transcripts. TCRdb's table, derived via immunoSEQ multiplex PCR, lists solely in-frame clones and lacks some. Of hundreds of thousands of clones listed, roughly 30% were seen once; the top ten hold 0.05% to 0.07%. Sample: naive CD4+ T cells from blood. This sequence originates from a man younger than 35 in good health.

CDR3 sequence: CASTSGSPGETQYF. The CDR3, as DNA: TGTGCCAGCACCTCGGGTAGCCCGGGTGAGACCCAGTACTTC. The chain employs TRBV5-4 and TRBJ2-5; D is unresolved. This CDR3 comprises 14 residues. V was shortened by 6 bases and J by 5 bases, with 17 bases between the two germline ends. Looked up from germline, CDR1 is SGHNT and CDR2 is YYREEE (reference sequence). Supplemented by reference TRBV5-4 and TRBJ2-5, the full variable domain reads ETGVTQSPTHLIKTRGQQVTLRCSSQSGHNTVSWYQQALGQGPQFIFQYYREEENGRGNFPPRFSGLQFPNYSSELNVNALELDDSALYLCASTSGSPGETQYFGPGTRLLVL.